Listed below are T cell receptor beta chains from one sample, sequenced in a study of T cell repertoires in cytomegalovirus infection. A single record per CDR3 protein comes from TCRdb applying MiXCR to the reads. This table holds some 700,000 distinct CDR3 sequences, 35% found once. The material sequenced was PBMCs. The source of these receptors is a human donor in good health (CMV status not recorded). Some clones in this sample may be carry-over from other donors' samples. Both conserved end residues are part of each CDR3. D genes are given only for firm matches. Clone size is stated in some rows and not others, as once, few, many or a class when expanded.

len: 12; d_gene: .; v_gene: TRBV25-1; j_gene: TRBJ1-3; abundance: .; CDR3aa: CASSEGGNTIYF; CDR3nt: TGTGCCAGCAGTGAGGGTGGAAACACCATATATTTT
len: 13; d_gene: .; v_gene: TRBV7-8; j_gene: TRBJ1-1; abundance: many; CDR3aa: CASSSTMNTEAFF; CDR3nt: TGTGCCAGCAGCTCCACTATGAACACTGAAGCTTTCTTT
len: 14; d_gene: TRBD2; v_gene: TRBV19; j_gene: TRBJ2-5; abundance: .; CDR3aa: CASSKREFGETQYF; CDR3nt: TGTGCCAGTAGTAAGCGGGAGTTCGGGGAGACCCAGTACTTC
len: 15; d_gene: .; v_gene: TRBV9; j_gene: TRBJ1-2; abundance: .; CDR3aa: CASSVDPGAESGYTF; CDR3nt: TGTGCCAGCAGCGTAGATCCGGGGGCGGAGAGTGGCTACACCTTC
len: 14; d_gene: TRBD1; v_gene: TRBV6-6; j_gene: TRBJ2-7; abundance: .; CDR3aa: CASRNGQGTGEQYF; CDR3nt: TGTGCCAGCAGGAACGGACAGGGGACAGGCGAGCAGTACTTC
len: 15; d_gene: .; v_gene: TRBV27; j_gene: TRBJ1-4; abundance: .; CDR3aa: CASRFLGDTDEKLFF; CDR3nt: TGTGCCAGCAGATTCTTGGGGGATACGGATGAAAAACTGTTTTTT
len: 13; d_gene: .; v_gene: TRBV4-1; j_gene: TRBJ2-1; abundance: few; CDR3aa: CASSHTFDNEQFF; CDR3nt: TGCGCCAGCAGCCATACGTTCGACAATGAGCAGTTCTTC
len: 15; d_gene: TRBD1; v_gene: TRBV14; j_gene: TRBJ2-1; abundance: few; CDR3aa: CASSQVGQSNTEQFF; CDR3nt: TGTGCCAGCAGCCAAGTGGGACAGAGCAACACTGAGCAGTTCTTC
len: 15; d_gene: TRBD1; v_gene: TRBV19; j_gene: TRBJ2-1; abundance: .; CDR3aa: CASIPRTGGKNEQFF; CDR3nt: TGTGCCAGTATTCCCCGGACAGGGGGCAAGAATGAGCAGTTCTTC
len: 14; d_gene: .; v_gene: TRBV19; j_gene: TRBJ1-5; abundance: .; CDR3aa: CASSAHRANQPQHF; CDR3nt: TGTGCCAGTAGTGCGCACAGGGCTAATCAGCCCCAGCATTTT
len: 14; d_gene: TRBD2; v_gene: TRBV7-3; j_gene: TRBJ2-1; abundance: .; CDR3aa: CASSLVAGWREQFF; CDR3nt: TGTGCCAGCAGCTTAGTAGCGGGGTGGCGTGAGCAGTTCTTC
len: 16; d_gene: .; v_gene: TRBV12-3/TRBV12-4; j_gene: TRBJ1-5; abundance: .; CDR3aa: CASSLGGREGNQPQHF; CDR3nt: TGTGCCAGCAGTTTAGGGGGCAGGGAGGGCAATCAGCCCCAGCATTTT
len: 15; d_gene: TRBD1; v_gene: TRBV19; j_gene: TRBJ1-1; abundance: .; CDR3aa: CASSDPRQGWTEAFF; CDR3nt: TGTGCCAGTAGCGATCCTCGACAGGGATGGACTGAAGCTTTCTTT
len: 17; d_gene: .; v_gene: TRBV7-2; j_gene: TRBJ2-3; abundance: .; CDR3aa: CASSLEYRTLLTDTQYF; CDR3nt: TGTGCCAGCAGCTTAGAATACAGGACATTACTCACAGATACGCAGTATTTT
len: 15; d_gene: .; v_gene: TRBV2; j_gene: TRBJ2-7; abundance: few; CDR3aa: CASRGSAVRDYEQYF; CDR3nt: TGTGCCAGCAGGGGGTCCGCGGTAAGGGACTACGAGCAGTACTTC
len: 16; d_gene: .; v_gene: TRBV4-1; j_gene: TRBJ1-5; abundance: .; CDR3aa: CASSQGPGNSNQPQHF; CDR3nt: TGCGCCAGCAGCCAAGGGCCAGGGAATAGCAATCAGCCCCAGCATTTT
len: 15; d_gene: TRBD1; v_gene: TRBV6-1; j_gene: TRBJ2-3; abundance: many; CDR3aa: CASSELEQGADTQYF; CDR3nt: TGTGCCAGCAGTGAATTAGAACAGGGGGCAGATACGCAGTATTTT
len: 13; d_gene: .; v_gene: TRBV6-2/TRBV6-3; j_gene: TRBJ2-7; abundance: few; CDR3aa: CASKYLVSDEQYF; CDR3nt: TGTGCCAGCAAGTATCTAGTCAGCGACGAGCAGTACTTC
len: 15; d_gene: .; v_gene: TRBV20-1; j_gene: TRBJ2-1; abundance: .; CDR3aa: CSAKVSRGSYNEQFF; CDR3nt: TGCAGTGCTAAGGTCTCACGAGGTTCCTACAATGAGCAGTTCTTC
len: 17; d_gene: .; v_gene: TRBV7-8; j_gene: TRBJ2-4; abundance: medium-sized; CDR3aa: CASSLTSRDLAKNIQYF; CDR3nt: TGTGCCAGCAGCCTAACTAGCCGGGACCTAGCCAAAAACATTCAGTACTTC
len: 20; d_gene: TRBD2; v_gene: TRBV7-2; j_gene: TRBJ2-2; abundance: .; CDR3aa: CASSPRQGTSGSPNTGELFF; CDR3nt: TGTGCCAGCAGCCCCCGCCAGGGGACTAGCGGGAGTCCGAACACCGGGGAGCTGTTTTTT
len: 15; d_gene: .; v_gene: TRBV27; j_gene: TRBJ2-1; abundance: few; CDR3aa: CASSFRGGSYNEQFF; CDR3nt: TGTGCCAGCAGTTTCCGAGGGGGCTCCTACAATGAGCAGTTCTTC
len: 13; d_gene: .; v_gene: TRBV24-1; j_gene: TRBJ2-4; abundance: few; CDR3aa: CATSGGAKNIQYF; CDR3nt: TGTGCCACCAGTGGTGGGGCCAAAAACATTCAGTACTTC
len: 17; d_gene: TRBD1; v_gene: TRBV7-2; j_gene: TRBJ2-6; abundance: .; CDR3aa: CASSFTGQTSGANVLTF; CDR3nt: TGTGCCAGCAGCTTTACGGGACAGACCTCTGGGGCCAACGTCCTGACTTTC
len: 16; d_gene: .; v_gene: TRBV7-2; j_gene: TRBJ2-7; abundance: .; CDR3aa: CASSLTLAGTYYEQYF; CDR3nt: TGTGCCAGCAGCTTAACCCTTGCGGGCACGTACTACGAGCAGTACTTC
len: 14; d_gene: .; v_gene: TRBV7-8; j_gene: TRBJ1-5; abundance: many; CDR3aa: CASSLPGGDQPQHF; CDR3nt: TGTGCCAGCAGCTTACCGGGGGGAGATCAGCCCCAGCATTTT
len: 14; d_gene: .; v_gene: TRBV29-1; j_gene: TRBJ1-1; abundance: .; CDR3aa: CSVELYEEGAEAFF; CDR3nt: TGCAGCGTTGAATTGTACGAGGAGGGGGCTGAAGCTTTCTTT
len: 14; d_gene: TRBD1; v_gene: TRBV29-1; j_gene: TRBJ1-1; abundance: .; CDR3aa: CSAQARTGDTEAFF; CDR3nt: TGCAGCGCCCAAGCAAGGACAGGCGACACTGAAGCTTTCTTT
len: 14; d_gene: .; v_gene: TRBV7-2; j_gene: TRBJ2-2; abundance: .; CDR3aa: CSSSRTLNTGELFF; CDR3nt: TGTTCCAGCAGCCGAACACTGAACACCGGGGAGCTGTTTTTT
len: 16; d_gene: .; v_gene: TRBV4-1; j_gene: TRBJ1-5; abundance: few; CDR3aa: CASSQDGTPRNQPQHF; CDR3nt: TGCGCCAGCAGCCAAGATGGAACGCCTCGCAATCAGCCCCAGCATTTT
len: 14; d_gene: .; v_gene: TRBV29-1; j_gene: TRBJ2-3; abundance: .; CDR3aa: CSGNPGLNQDTQYF; CDR3nt: TGCAGCGGTAATCCAGGACTGAATCAAGATACGCAGTATTTT
len: 15; d_gene: .; v_gene: TRBV6-5; j_gene: TRBJ2-1; abundance: few; CDR3aa: CASSTRTPSLNEQFF; CDR3nt: TGTGCCAGCAGTACAAGGACACCTTCCTTAAATGAGCAGTTCTTC
len: 14; d_gene: .; v_gene: TRBV11-1; j_gene: TRBJ1-2; abundance: .; CDR3aa: CASSLLGPDYGYTF; CDR3nt: TGTGCCAGCAGCTTACTAGGACCGGACTATGGCTACACCTTC
len: 14; d_gene: .; v_gene: TRBV10-3; j_gene: TRBJ1-5; abundance: few; CDR3aa: CAISEGGSNQPQHF; CDR3nt: TGTGCCATCAGTGAGGGGGGGTCTAATCAGCCCCAGCATTTT
len: 18; d_gene: .; v_gene: TRBV7-6; j_gene: TRBJ2-2; abundance: .; CDR3aa: CASSRFEPGGENTGELFF; CDR3nt: TGTGCCAGCAGCCGTTTTGAACCAGGTGGGGAGAACACCGGGGAGCTGTTTTTT
len: 13; d_gene: TRBD1; v_gene: TRBV6-5; j_gene: TRBJ1-5; abundance: few; CDR3aa: CASRDRAGQPQHF; CDR3nt: TGTGCCAGCAGGGACAGGGCCGGTCAGCCCCAGCATTTT
len: 14; d_gene: .; v_gene: TRBV24-1; j_gene: TRBJ2-7; abundance: few; CDR3aa: CATSDGFFSEEQYF; CDR3nt: TGTGCCACCAGTGATGGATTCTTCTCGGAGGAGCAGTACTTC
len: 15; d_gene: .; v_gene: TRBV11-2; j_gene: TRBJ2-7; abundance: .; CDR3aa: CASSLEGTVPYEQYF; CDR3nt: TGTGCCAGCAGCTTAGAGGGCACAGTACCCTACGAGCAGTACTTC
len: 14; d_gene: TRBD1; v_gene: TRBV4-1; j_gene: TRBJ1-2; abundance: .; CDR3aa: CASSSWTGNYGYTF; CDR3nt: TGCGCCAGCAGCTCCTGGACAGGAAACTATGGCTACACCTTC
len: 13; d_gene: .; v_gene: TRBV6-5; j_gene: TRBJ1-1; abundance: .; CDR3aa: CASSYLEGTEAFF; CDR3nt: TGTGCCAGCAGTTACTTAGAGGGCACTGAAGCTTTCTTT
len: 12; d_gene: .; v_gene: TRBV6-5; j_gene: TRBJ2-1; abundance: .; CDR3aa: CSSSLQGGEKFF; CDR3nt: TGTTCCAGCAGTTTACAGGGCGGTGAGAAGTTCTTC
len: 15; d_gene: .; v_gene: TRBV25-1; j_gene: TRBJ1-4; abundance: many; CDR3aa: CASSELEVTNEKLFF; CDR3nt: TGTGCCAGCAGTGAATTGGAGGTTACTAATGAAAAACTGTTTTTT
len: 15; d_gene: .; v_gene: TRBV28; j_gene: TRBJ2-3; abundance: .; CDR3aa: CASSLRVLSTDTQYF; CDR3nt: TGTGCCAGCAGTTTAAGGGTCCTTAGCACAGATACGCAGTATTTT
len: 15; d_gene: .; v_gene: TRBV12-3/TRBV12-4; j_gene: TRBJ1-1; abundance: .; CDR3aa: CASSLSGAHGTEAFF; CDR3nt: TGTGCCAGCAGTTTATCGGGGGCGCATGGCACTGAAGCTTTCTTT
len: 14; d_gene: TRBD1; v_gene: TRBV12-3/TRBV12-4; j_gene: TRBJ1-5; abundance: few; CDR3aa: CASTLGQNNQPQHF; CDR3nt: TGTGCCAGCACCTTGGGACAGAACAATCAGCCCCAGCATTTT
len: 15; d_gene: .; v_gene: TRBV9; j_gene: TRBJ1-3; abundance: .; CDR3aa: CASSVDARSGNTIYF; CDR3nt: TGTGCCAGCAGCGTAGACGCCAGGTCTGGAAACACCATATATTTT
len: 16; d_gene: TRBD2; v_gene: TRBV5-1; j_gene: TRBJ2-5; abundance: .; CDR3aa: CASSFGTSGRQETQYF; CDR3nt: TGCGCCAGCAGCTTCGGGACTAGCGGGAGACAAGAGACCCAGTACTTC
len: 15; d_gene: .; v_gene: TRBV7-6; j_gene: TRBJ1-5; abundance: .; CDR3aa: CASSLLAGAGQPQHF; CDR3nt: TGTGCCAGCAGCTTATTGGCAGGGGCGGGTCAGCCCCAGCATTTT
len: 13; d_gene: TRBD2; v_gene: TRBV15; j_gene: TRBJ2-4; abundance: few; CDR3aa: CATAKLAENIQYF; CDR3nt: TGTGCCACCGCTAAACTAGCGGAAAACATTCAGTACTTC
len: 16; d_gene: TRBD1; v_gene: TRBV20-1; j_gene: TRBJ2-6; abundance: .; CDR3aa: CSARDQGASGANVLTF; CDR3nt: TGCAGTGCTAGAGATCAGGGGGCCTCTGGGGCCAACGTCCTGACTTTC
len: 13; d_gene: TRBD1; v_gene: TRBV19; j_gene: TRBJ1-4; abundance: few; CDR3aa: CASSIQGGEKLFF; CDR3nt: TGTGCCAGTAGTATACAGGGGGGTGAAAAACTGTTTTTT
len: 13; d_gene: TRBD1; v_gene: TRBV10-3; j_gene: TRBJ2-7; abundance: few; CDR3aa: CATQGDRDYEQYF; CDR3nt: TGTGCCACCCAGGGGGACAGGGACTACGAGCAGTACTTC
len: 14; d_gene: TRBD2; v_gene: TRBV20-1; j_gene: TRBJ2-3; abundance: .; CDR3aa: CSARNTAGGDTQYF; CDR3nt: TGCAGTGCCAGAAACACAGCGGGAGGAGATACGCAGTATTTT
len: 11; d_gene: .; v_gene: TRBV12-3/TRBV12-4; j_gene: TRBJ2-7; abundance: many; CDR3aa: CASSMTYEQYF; CDR3nt: TGTGCCAGCAGTATGACCTACGAGCAGTACTTC
len: 14; d_gene: .; v_gene: TRBV7-2; j_gene: TRBJ1-1; abundance: many; CDR3aa: CASKVGGPNTEAFF; CDR3nt: TGTGCCAGTAAGGTAGGAGGCCCCAACACTGAAGCTTTCTTT
len: 13; d_gene: .; v_gene: TRBV10-3; j_gene: TRBJ2-7; abundance: few; CDR3aa: CAIRPGHSYEQYF; CDR3nt: TGTGCCATCAGGCCGGGACATTCCTACGAGCAGTACTTC
len: 14; d_gene: .; v_gene: TRBV19; j_gene: TRBJ1-1; abundance: .; CDR3aa: CASSRQKRSTEAFF; CDR3nt: TGTGCCAGTAGTAGGCAGAAGAGGTCCACTGAAGCTTTCTTT
len: 16; d_gene: TRBD1; v_gene: TRBV28; j_gene: TRBJ2-2; abundance: .; CDR3aa: CASRIRQGASTGELFF; CDR3nt: TGTGCCAGCAGAATTCGCCAGGGGGCATCCACCGGGGAGCTGTTTTTT
len: 15; d_gene: .; v_gene: TRBV7-6; j_gene: TRBJ2-7; abundance: few; CDR3aa: CASSLDFQGSGEQYF; CDR3nt: TGTGCCAGCAGCTTAGATTTTCAGGGCTCGGGAGAGCAGTACTTC